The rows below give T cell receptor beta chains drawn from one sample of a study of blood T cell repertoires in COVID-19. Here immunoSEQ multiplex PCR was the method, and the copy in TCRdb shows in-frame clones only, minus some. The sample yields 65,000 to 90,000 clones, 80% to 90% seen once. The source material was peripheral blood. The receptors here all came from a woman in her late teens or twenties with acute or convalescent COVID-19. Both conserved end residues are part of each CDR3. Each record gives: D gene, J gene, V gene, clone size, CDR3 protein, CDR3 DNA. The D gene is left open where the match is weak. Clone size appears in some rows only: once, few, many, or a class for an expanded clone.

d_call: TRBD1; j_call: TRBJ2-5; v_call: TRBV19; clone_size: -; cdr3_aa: CASSMDRVGQETQYF; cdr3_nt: TGTGCCAGTAGTATGGACAGGGTAGGTCAAGAGACCCAGTACTTC
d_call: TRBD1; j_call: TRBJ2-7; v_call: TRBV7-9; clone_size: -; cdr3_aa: CASSLDRHYEQYF; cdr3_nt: TGTGCCAGCAGCTTGGACAGGCACTACGAGCAGTACTTC
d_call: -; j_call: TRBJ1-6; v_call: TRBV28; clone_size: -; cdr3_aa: CASRWGGQLISPLHF; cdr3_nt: TGTGCCAGCCGGTGGGGCGGACAGTTGATTTCACCCCTCCACTTT
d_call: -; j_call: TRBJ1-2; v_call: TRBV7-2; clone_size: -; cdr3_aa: CASSLVAGANYGYTF; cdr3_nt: TGTGCCAGCAGCTTAGTGGCAGGGGCTAACTATGGCTACACCTTC
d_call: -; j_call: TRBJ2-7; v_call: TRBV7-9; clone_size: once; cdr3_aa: CASSLYPNREGYEQYF; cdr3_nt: TGTGCCAGCAGCTTATACCCCAACAGGGAGGGTTACGAGCAGTACTTC
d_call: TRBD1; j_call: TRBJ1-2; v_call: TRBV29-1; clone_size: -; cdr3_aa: CSVEEPGQSYTF; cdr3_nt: TGCAGCGTTGAAGAACCGGGACAGAGCTACACCTTC
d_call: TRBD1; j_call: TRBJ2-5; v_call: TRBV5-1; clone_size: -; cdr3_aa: CASSLEGTGQVETQYF; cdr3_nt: TGCGCCAGCAGCTTGGAAGGGACAGGGCAGGTAGAGACCCAGTACTTC
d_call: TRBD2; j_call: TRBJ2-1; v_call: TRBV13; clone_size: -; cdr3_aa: CASSSPGLAGKNEQFF; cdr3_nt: TGTGCCAGCAGCTCCCCGGGACTAGCGGGAAAGAATGAGCAGTTCTTC
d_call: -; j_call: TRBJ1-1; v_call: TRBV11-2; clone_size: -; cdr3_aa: CASSLDHRGLSTEAFF; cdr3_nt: TGTGCCAGCAGCTTAGATCACCGAGGTCTGAGCACTGAAGCTTTCTTT
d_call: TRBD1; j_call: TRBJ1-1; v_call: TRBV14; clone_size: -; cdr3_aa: CASSHRQGWRTEAFF; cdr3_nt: TGTGCCAGCAGCCACCGACAGGGTTGGCGGACTGAAGCTTTCTTT
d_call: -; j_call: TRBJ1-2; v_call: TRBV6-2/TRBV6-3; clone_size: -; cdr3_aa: CASSRDYGYTF; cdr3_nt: TGTGCCAGCAGCCGAGACTATGGCTACACCTTC
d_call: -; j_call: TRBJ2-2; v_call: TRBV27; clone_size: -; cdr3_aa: CASSPKGAGELFF; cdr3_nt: TGTGCCAGCAGCCCCAAGGGGGCCGGGGAGCTGTTTTTT
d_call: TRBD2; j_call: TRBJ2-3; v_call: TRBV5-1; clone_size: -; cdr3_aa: CASSFSGGPRTDTQYF; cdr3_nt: TGCGCCAGCAGCTTTAGCGGGGGGCCCCGCACAGATACGCAGTATTTT
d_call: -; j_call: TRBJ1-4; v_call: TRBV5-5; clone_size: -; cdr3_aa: CASSFSFSTNEKLFF; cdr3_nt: TGTGCCAGCAGCTTTTCTTTTTCAACTAATGAAAAACTGTTTTTT
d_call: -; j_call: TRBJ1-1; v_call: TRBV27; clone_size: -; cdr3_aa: CASSLTFYSPNTEAFF; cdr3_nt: TGTGCCAGCAGTTTAACTTTTTACTCCCCGAACACTGAAGCTTTCTTT